This is a list of T cell receptor beta chains from one sample in a study of T cells after posttransplantation cyclophosphamide. The repertoire was sequenced with immunoSEQ multiplex PCR; TCRdb's copy has only in-frame clones and lacks some. The profile covers 8,900 or so clones, with roughly 98% appearing a single time and approximately 0.28% taken by the ten largest. The sequenced sample consisted of naive CD8+ T cells sorted from PBMCs. The receptors were sampled from a man between 45 and 60 years old in good health, CMV-negative, and a related stem cell transplant donor. CDR3s include the opening cysteine and the closing phenylalanine or tryptophan. Each record gives: V gene, D gene, J gene, CDR3 protein, CDR3 DNA. D genes are given only for firm matches.

V gene: TRBV9; D gene: .; J gene: TRBJ2-5; CDR3 protein: CASSPPLGGSRYGETQYF; CDR3 DNA: TGTGCCAGCAGTCCCCCCCTTGGGGGGTCTAGGTACGGGGAGACCCAGTACTTC
V gene: TRBV25-1; D gene: .; J gene: TRBJ2-5; CDR3 protein: CASGGSEVTQYF; CDR3 DNA: TGTGCCAGCGGAGGGAGTGAGGTGACCCAGTACTTC
V gene: TRBV7-9; D gene: .; J gene: TRBJ1-1; CDR3 protein: CASSFRATEAFF; CDR3 DNA: TGTGCCAGCAGCTTCAGGGCCACCGAAGCTTTCTTT
V gene: TRBV14; D gene: TRBD2; J gene: TRBJ2-5; CDR3 protein: CASSHEREGLETQYF; CDR3 DNA: TGTGCCAGCAGCCATGAGCGGGAGGGCCTAGAAACCCAGTACTTC
V gene: TRBV16; D gene: .; J gene: TRBJ1-5; CDR3 protein: CASSQSGPDSSSQPQHF; CDR3 DNA: TGTGCCAGCAGCCAATCGGGGCCCGATAGCAGCTCTCAGCCCCAGCATTTT
V gene: TRBV5-3; D gene: TRBD1; J gene: TRBJ2-7; CDR3 protein: CARSLRSDRVTYEQYF; CDR3 DNA: TGTGCCAGAAGCTTGAGGAGCGACAGGGTCACCTACGAGCAGTACTTC
V gene: TRBV10-3; D gene: TRBD2; J gene: TRBJ2-5; CDR3 protein: CAISESLAGEEETQYF; CDR3 DNA: TGTGCCATCAGTGAGTCACTAGCGGGGGAAGAAGAGACCCAGTACTTC
V gene: TRBV2; D gene: TRBD2; J gene: TRBJ2-3; CDR3 protein: CASRTGLVFTDTQYF; CDR3 DNA: TGTGCCAGCAGGACGGGACTAGTTTTTACAGATACGCAGTATTTT
V gene: TRBV15; D gene: .; J gene: TRBJ1-1; CDR3 protein: CATSRDRVTEAFF; CDR3 DNA: TGTGCCACCAGCAGAGACAGGGTCACTGAAGCTTTCTTT
V gene: TRBV9; D gene: TRBD1; J gene: TRBJ2-1; CDR3 protein: CASTGDSRKPNYNEQFF; CDR3 DNA: TGTGCCAGCACCGGGGACAGCCGAAAACCAAACTACAATGAGCAGTTCTTC
V gene: TRBV27; D gene: .; J gene: TRBJ2-7; CDR3 protein: CASKFGSSYEQYF; CDR3 DNA: TGTGCCAGCAAGTTCGGGAGCTCCTACGAGCAGTACTTC
V gene: TRBV4-1; D gene: .; J gene: TRBJ2-7; CDR3 protein: CASSQGLSWREVEQYF; CDR3 DNA: TGCGCCAGCAGCCAAGGCCTGAGTTGGCGGGAAGTCGAGCAGTACTTC
V gene: TRBV27; D gene: .; J gene: TRBJ2-7; CDR3 protein: CASGRGGAIYEQYF; CDR3 DNA: TGTGCCAGCGGACGAGGGGGGGCCATCTACGAGCAGTACTTC